The TCR beta chain described here comes from a study of T-cell memory formation after mild COVID-19. Overall study context: There were largely donor-specific TCR clusters.

It was 5'RACE with constant-segment primers that produced the TCR alpha and TCR beta cDNA libraries, which carried sample barcodes and UMIs. TCRdb recomputed calls from the 5' RACE reads with MiXCR, one row per CDR3 protein. Of about 560,000 distinct CDR3 sequences in the sample, 20% to 25% were seen once. Trimming removed 5 bases at V and 8 bases at J, with 11 bases between. The CDR3 has 12 amino acids. With respect to this clonotype: Its matching antigen is unknown.

The study, taken as a whole, reports: Proof of SARS-CoV-2 specificity was absent for the second-wave clones that crested on day 37. Chiefly within CM and EM were the contracting CD4+ clones; CD8+ ones were within EMRA.

This sequence joins TRBV12-3 or TRBV12-4 and TRBJ2-3; D remains unclear. The sequence was obtained from an adult woman who had mild COVID-19 (a few samples of this study predate the infection). Cell type and time point are not known. Sequencing was performed on PBMCs or a T cell subset sorted from them (not recorded which). CDR3 in amino acids: CASSLRAATQYF. The CDR3 DNA reads as TGTGCCAGCAGTCTAAGGGCAGCTACGCAGTATTTT.